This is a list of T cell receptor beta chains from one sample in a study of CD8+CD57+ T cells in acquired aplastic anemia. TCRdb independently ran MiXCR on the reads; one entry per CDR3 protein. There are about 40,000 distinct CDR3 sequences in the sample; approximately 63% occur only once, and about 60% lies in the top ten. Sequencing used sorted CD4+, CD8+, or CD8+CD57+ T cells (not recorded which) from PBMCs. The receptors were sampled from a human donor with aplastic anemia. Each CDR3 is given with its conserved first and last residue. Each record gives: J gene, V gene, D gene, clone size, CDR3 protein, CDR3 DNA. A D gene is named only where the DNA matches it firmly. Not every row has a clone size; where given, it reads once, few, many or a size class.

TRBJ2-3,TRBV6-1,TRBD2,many,CASSEGTSGSTDTQYF,TGTGCCAGCAGTGAAGGCACTAGCGGAAGCACAGATACGCAGTATTTT
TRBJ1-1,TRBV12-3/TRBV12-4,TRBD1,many,CASKPGQGMNTEAFF,TGTGCGAGTAAACCCGGACAGGGGATGAACACTGAAGCTTTCTTT
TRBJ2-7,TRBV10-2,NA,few,CATNRGGSSYEQYF,TGCGCCACAAATCGAGGGGGTAGCTCCTACGAGCAGTACTTC
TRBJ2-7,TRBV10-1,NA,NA,CATKGSGPTDSYEQYF,TGCGCCACAAAGGGTTCGGGGCCCACGGATTCCTACGAGCAGTACTTC
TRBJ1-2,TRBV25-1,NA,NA,CASSASWGSNYGYTF,TGTGCCAGCAGTGCCTCTTGGGGCAGCAACTATGGCTACACCTTC
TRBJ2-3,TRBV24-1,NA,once,CATSDFWDSRGTDTQYF,TGTGCCACCAGTGATTTTTGGGATTCACGTGGCACAGATACGCAGTATTTT
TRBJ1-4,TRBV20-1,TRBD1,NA,CSALPHGQGAPEKLFF,TGCAGTGCCCTACCCCACGGACAGGGGGCGCCTGAAAAACTGTTTTTT
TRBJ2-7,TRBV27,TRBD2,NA,CASSPRAGRDEQYF,TGTGCCAGCAGTCCTCGAGCGGGGAGGGACGAGCAGTACTTC
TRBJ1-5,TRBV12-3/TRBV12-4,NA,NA,CASNRGSNQPQHF,TGTGCCAGCAACCGGGGTAGCAATCAGCCCCAGCATTTT
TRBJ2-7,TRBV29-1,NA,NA,CSVEIRAGEQYF,TGCAGCGTTGAGATCCGGGCGGGCGAGCAGTACTTC
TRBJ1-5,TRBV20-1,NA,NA,CSARDIGPDNQPQHF,TGCAGTGCTAGAGATATAGGGCCAGACAATCAGCCCCAGCATTTT
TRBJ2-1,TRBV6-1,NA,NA,CASSEEDWGGQFF,TGTGCCAGCAGTGAAGAAGACTGGGGTGGGCAGTTCTTC
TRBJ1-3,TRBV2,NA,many,CASSGGENTIYF,TGTGCCAGCAGTGGGGGGGAGAACACCATATATTTT
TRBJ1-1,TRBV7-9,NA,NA,CASSIKGQNTEAFF,TGTGCCAGCAGCATAAAAGGTCAGAACACTGAAGCTTTCTTT
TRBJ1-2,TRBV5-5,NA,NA,CASSIEGLFSGYTF,TGTGCCAGCAGCATAGAAGGGTTGTTCTCCGGCTACACCTTC
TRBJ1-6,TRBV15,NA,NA,CATSRDARDSPLHF,TGTGCCACCAGCAGAGATGCCCGCGATTCACCCCTCCACTTT
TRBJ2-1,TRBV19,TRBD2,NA,CATTSGINEQFF,TGTGCCACGACTAGCGGAATCAATGAGCAGTTCTTC
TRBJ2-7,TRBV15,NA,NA,CATSRVAGQFDEQYF,TGTGCCACCAGCAGAGTAGCGGGACAGTTCGACGAGCAGTACTTC
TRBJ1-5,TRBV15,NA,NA,CATSTQAGANQPQHF,TGTGCCACCTCGACTCAAGCAGGGGCAAATCAGCCCCAGCATTTT
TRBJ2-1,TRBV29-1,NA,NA,CSGHRDISVNEQFF,TGCAGCGGGCACCGGGACATTTCGGTCAATGAGCAGTTCTTC
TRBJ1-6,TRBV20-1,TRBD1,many,CSAQTGEASPLHF,TGCAGTGCTCAGACAGGGGAGGCTTCACCCCTCCACTTT
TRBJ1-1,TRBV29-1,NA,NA,CSVQDQGTEAFF,TGCAGCGTCCAGGACCAGGGGACTGAAGCTTTCTTT
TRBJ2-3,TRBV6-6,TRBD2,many,CASLGLAGGLDTQYF,TGTGCCAGCCTAGGACTAGCGGGGGGACTAGATACGCAGTATTTT
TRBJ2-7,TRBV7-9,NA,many,CASTSASYEQYF,TGTGCCAGCACCTCGGCCTCCTACGAGCAGTACTTC
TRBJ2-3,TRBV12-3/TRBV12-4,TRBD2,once,CASLGGGTDTQYF,TGTGCCAGCTTAGGCGGGGGGACAGATACGCAGTATTTT
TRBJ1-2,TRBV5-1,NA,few,CASSFREANYGYTF,TGCGCCAGCAGCTTTCGGGAGGCCAACTATGGCTACACCTTC
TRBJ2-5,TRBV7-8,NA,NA,CASSLAVETQYF,TGTGCCAGCAGCCTAGCCGTGGAGACCCAGTACTTC
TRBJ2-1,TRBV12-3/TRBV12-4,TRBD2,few,CASSLDLSTSGGNEQFF,TGTGCCAGCAGTTTAGATCTAAGTACTAGCGGGGGTAATGAGCAGTTCTTC
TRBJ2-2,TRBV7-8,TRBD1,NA,CATQQGVLLF,TGTGCAACTCAACAGGGGGTGCTGCTTTTT
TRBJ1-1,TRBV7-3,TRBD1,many,CASSSTGGSGTEAFF,TGTGCCAGCAGCTCGACAGGGGGCTCCGGCACTGAAGCTTTCTTT
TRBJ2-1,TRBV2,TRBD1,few,CAASNPGQGVNEQFF,TGTGCCGCCTCCAACCCGGGACAGGGGGTCAATGAGCAGTTCTTC
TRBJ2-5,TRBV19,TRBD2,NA,CAGSIRAWGSGGQETQYF,TGTGCCGGTAGTATAAGGGCCTGGGGTAGCGGGGGTCAAGAGACCCAGTACTTC
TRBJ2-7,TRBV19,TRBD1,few,CATDRATYEQYF,TGTGCCACCGACAGGGCCACCTACGAGCAATACTTC
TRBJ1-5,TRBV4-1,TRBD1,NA,CASSHSDRGNQPQHF,TGCGCCAGCAGCCATAGCGACAGGGGCAATCAGCCCCAGCATTTT
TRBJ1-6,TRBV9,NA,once,CASSVVQTNSPLHF,TGTGCCAGCAGCGTAGTACAGACTAATTCACCCCTCCACTTT
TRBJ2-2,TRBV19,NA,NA,CASSMSGGELFF,TGTGCCAGTAGTATGAGTGGAGGGGAGCTGTTTTTT
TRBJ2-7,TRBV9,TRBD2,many,CASSPSGGNYEQYF,TGTGCCAGCAGCCCTAGCGGGGGGAACTACGAGCAGTACTTC
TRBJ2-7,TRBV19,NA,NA,CASSIPGLSYEQYF,TGTGCCAGTAGTATTCCGGGCCTGAGCTACGAGCAGTACTTC
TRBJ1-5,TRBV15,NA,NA,CATSTRISGNQPQHF,TGTGCCACCAGCACGAGGATTAGTGGCAATCAGCCCCAGCATTTT
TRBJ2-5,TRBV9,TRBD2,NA,CASSFQRGARETQYF,TGTGCCAGCAGCTTCCAGCGGGGGGCCAGGGAGACCCAGTACTTC
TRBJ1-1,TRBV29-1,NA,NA,CSVAGQAEAFF,TGCAGCGTTGCTGGACAAGCCGAAGCTTTCTTT
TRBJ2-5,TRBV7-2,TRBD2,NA,CASSRKLAGETQYF,TGTGCCAGCAGTCGAAAACTAGCGGGAGAGACCCAGTACTTC